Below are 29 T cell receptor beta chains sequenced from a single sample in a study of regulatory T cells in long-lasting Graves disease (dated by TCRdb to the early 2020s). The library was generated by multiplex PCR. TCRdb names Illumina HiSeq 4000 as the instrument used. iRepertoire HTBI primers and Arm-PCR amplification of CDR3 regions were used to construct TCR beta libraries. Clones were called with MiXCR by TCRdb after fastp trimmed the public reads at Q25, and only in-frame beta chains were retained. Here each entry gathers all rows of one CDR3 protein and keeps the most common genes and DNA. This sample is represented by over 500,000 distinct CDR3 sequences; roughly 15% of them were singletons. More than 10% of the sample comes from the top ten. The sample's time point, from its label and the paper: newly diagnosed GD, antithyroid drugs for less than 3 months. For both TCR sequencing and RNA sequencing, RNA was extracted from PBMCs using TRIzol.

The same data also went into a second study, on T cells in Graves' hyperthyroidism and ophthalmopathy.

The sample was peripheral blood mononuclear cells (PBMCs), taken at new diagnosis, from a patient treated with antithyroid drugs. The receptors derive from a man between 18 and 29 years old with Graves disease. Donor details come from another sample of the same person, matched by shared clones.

The CDR3 reads CASSPAQGNNYGYTF. In nucleotides, the CDR3 is TGTGCCAGCAGTCCAGCCCAAGGAAATAACTATGGCTACACCTTC. V gene TRBV12-3 or TRBV12-4 combines with J gene TRBJ1-2, with unresolved D. The CDR3 is 15 amino acids. The germline V and J ends were trimmed by 5 bases and 1 base, with 14 bases remaining between them.

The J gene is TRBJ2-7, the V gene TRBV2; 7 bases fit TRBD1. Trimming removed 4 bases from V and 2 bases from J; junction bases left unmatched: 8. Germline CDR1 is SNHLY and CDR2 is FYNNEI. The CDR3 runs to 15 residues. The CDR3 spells CASSGEGTETYEQYF. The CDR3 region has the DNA TGTGCCAGCAGTGGGGAAGGGACAGAAACCTACGAGCAGTACTTC.

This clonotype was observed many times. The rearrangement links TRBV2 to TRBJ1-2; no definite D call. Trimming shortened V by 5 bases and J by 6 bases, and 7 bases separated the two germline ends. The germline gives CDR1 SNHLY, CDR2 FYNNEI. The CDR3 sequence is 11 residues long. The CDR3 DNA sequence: TGTGCCAGCAGTTTGACTGATGGCTACACCTTC. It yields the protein CASSLTDGYTF.

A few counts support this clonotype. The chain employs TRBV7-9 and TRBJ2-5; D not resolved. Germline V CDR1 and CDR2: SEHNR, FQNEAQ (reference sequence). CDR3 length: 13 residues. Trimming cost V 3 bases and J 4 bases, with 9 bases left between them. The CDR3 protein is CASSFPGSETQYF. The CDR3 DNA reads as TGTGCCAGCAGCTTCCCCGGGTCAGAGACCCAGTACTTC.

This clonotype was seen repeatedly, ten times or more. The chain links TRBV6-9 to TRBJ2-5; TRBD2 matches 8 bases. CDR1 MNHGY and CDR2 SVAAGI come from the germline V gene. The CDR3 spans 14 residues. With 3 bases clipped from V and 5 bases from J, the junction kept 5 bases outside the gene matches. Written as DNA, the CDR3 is TGTGCCAGCAGTTACAGGACTAGCCGGGAGACCCAGTACTTC. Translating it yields CASSYRTSRETQYF.

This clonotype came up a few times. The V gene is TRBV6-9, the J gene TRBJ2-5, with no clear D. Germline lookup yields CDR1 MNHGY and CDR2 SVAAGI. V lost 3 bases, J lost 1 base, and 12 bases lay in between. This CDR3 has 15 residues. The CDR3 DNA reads TGTGCCAGCAGTTACGGACCGACTCTCCAAGAGACCCAGTACTTC. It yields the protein CASSYGPTLQETQYF.

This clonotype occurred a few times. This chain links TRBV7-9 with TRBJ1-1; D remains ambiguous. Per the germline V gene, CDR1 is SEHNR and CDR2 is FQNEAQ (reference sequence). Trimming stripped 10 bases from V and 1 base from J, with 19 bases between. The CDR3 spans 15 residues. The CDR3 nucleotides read TGTGCCACGCGGGGATTAGTCTCCAAGAACACTGAAGCTTTCTTT. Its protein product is CATRGLVSKNTEAFF.

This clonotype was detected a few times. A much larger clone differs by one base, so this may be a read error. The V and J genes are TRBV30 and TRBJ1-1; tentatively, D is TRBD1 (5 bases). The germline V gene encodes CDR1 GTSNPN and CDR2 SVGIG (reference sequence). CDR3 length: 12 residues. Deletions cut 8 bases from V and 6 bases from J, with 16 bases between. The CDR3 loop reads CARGLVGSEAFF. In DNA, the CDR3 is TGTGCCCGGGGCTTGGTTGGGTCTGAAGCTTTCTTT.

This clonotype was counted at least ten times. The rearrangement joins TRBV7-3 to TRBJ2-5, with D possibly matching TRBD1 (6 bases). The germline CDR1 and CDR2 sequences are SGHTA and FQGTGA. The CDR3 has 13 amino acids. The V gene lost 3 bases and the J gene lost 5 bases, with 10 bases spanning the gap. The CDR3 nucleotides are TGTGCCAGCAGCTTCATGAGGGGGGAGACCCAGTACTTC. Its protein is CASSFMRGETQYF. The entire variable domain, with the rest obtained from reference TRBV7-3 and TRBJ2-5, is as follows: GAGVSQTPSNKVTEKGKYVELRCDPISGHTALYWYRQSLGQGPEFLIYFQGTGAADDSGLPNDRFFAVRPEGSVSTLKIQRTERGDSAVYLCASSFMRGETQYFGPGTRLLVL.

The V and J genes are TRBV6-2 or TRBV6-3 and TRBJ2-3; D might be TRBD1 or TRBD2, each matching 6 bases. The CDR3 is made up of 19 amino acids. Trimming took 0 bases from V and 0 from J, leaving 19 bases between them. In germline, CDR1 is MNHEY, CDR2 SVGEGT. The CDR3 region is CASSYSIQVGGLSTDTQYF. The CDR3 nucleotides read TGTGCCAGCAGTTACTCGATTCAGGTCGGGGGCCTTAGCACAGATACGCAGTATTTT.

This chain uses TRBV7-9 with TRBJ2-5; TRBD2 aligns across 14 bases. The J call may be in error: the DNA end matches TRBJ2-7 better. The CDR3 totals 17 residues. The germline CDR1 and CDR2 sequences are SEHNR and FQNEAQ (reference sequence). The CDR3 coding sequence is TGTGCCAGCAGCTTCGGACTAGCGGGAGGCGTTAGCTACGAGCAGTACTTC. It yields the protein CASSFGLAGGVSYEQYF.

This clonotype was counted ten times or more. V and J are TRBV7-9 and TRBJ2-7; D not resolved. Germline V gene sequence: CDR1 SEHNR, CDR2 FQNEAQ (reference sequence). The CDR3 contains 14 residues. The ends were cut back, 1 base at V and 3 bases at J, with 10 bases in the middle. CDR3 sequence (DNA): TGTGCCAGCAGCTTAGGTTCTAACAGCTACGAGCAGTACTTC. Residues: CASSLGSNSYEQYF.

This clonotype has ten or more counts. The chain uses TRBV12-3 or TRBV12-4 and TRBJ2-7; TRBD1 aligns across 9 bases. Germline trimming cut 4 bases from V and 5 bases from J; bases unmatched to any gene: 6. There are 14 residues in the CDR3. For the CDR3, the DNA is TGTGCCAGCAGTTCGACGGGACAGGGTGACGAGCAGTACTTC. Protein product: CASSSTGQGDEQYF.

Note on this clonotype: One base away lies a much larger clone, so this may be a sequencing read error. CDR3 nucleotides: TGTGCCAGCGGTGAAGAGAGGAGGAACAAACATGAAGCTTTCTTT. This codes for CASGEERRNKHEAFF. The gene calls are TRBV6-1 and TRBJ1-1, with unresolved D. Looked up from germline, CDR1 is MNHNS and CDR2 is SASEGT. This CDR3 contains 15 residues.

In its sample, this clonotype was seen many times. The CDR3 coding sequence is TGTGCCAGCGCATTCGGGACAGGGGATAATGGCTACACCTTC. Amino acids: CASAFGTGDNGYTF. This chain joins TRBV18 and TRBJ1-2; 10 bases are shared with TRBD1. CDR3 length equals 14 residues. Germline V gene lookup returns CDR1 KGHSH and CDR2 LQKENI. Unmatched junction bases numbered 9, after V lost 8 bases and J lost 6 bases.

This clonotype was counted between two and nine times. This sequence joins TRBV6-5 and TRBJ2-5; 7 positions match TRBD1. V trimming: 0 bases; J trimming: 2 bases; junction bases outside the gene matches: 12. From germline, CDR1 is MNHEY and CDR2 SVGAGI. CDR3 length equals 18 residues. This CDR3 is CASSYSGQPEEGQETQYF. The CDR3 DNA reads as TGTGCCAGCAGTTACTCGGGACAGCCCGAAGAAGGACAAGAGACCCAGTACTTC.

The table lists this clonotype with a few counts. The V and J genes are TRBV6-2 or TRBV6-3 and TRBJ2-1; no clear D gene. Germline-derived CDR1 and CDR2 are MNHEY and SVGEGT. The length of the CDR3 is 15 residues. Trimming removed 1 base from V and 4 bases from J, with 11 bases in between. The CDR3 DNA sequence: TGTGCCAGCAGTTACTGGGCGAACGCTTACAATGAGCAGTTCTTC. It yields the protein CASSYWANAYNEQFF.

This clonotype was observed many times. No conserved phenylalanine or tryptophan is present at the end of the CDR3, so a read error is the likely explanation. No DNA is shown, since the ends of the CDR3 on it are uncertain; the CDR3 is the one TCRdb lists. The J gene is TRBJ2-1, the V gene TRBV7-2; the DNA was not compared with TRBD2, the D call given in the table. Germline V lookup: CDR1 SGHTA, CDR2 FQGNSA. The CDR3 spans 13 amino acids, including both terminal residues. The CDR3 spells CASSSPLRDSPSL.

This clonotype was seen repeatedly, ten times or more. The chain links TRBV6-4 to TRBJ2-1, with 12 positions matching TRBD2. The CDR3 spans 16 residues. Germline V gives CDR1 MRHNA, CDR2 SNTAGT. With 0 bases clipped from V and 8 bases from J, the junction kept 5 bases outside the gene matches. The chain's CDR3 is CASSDSLAGGPDEQFF. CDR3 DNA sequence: TGTGCCAGCAGTGACTCGCTAGCGGGAGGGCCGGATGAGCAGTTCTTC.

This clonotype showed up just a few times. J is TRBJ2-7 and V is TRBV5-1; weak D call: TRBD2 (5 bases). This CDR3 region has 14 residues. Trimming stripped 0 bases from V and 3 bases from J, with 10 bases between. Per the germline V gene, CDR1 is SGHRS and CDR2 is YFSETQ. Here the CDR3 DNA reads TGCGCCAGCAGCTTGGAGAGGGAACTCTACGAGCAGTACTTC. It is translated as CASSLERELYEQYF.

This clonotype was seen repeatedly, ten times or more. CDR3 DNA sequence: TGTGCCAGCAGTTACGGCAGGGGCTCTAATCAGCCCCAGCATTTT. This translates into CASSYGRGSNQPQHF. This chain uses TRBV6-2 or TRBV6-3 with TRBJ1-5; D possibly corresponds to TRBD1 (6 bases). Germline CDR1 reads MNHEY; CDR2 reads SVGEGT. CDR3 length equals 15 residues. V was trimmed by 2 bases and J by 4 bases, leaving 12 bases between them.

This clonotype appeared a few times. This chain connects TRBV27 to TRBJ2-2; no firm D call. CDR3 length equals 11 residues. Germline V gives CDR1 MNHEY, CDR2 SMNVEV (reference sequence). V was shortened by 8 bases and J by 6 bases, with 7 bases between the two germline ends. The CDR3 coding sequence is TGTGCCAGCGGGAATTCCGGGGAGCTGTTTTTT. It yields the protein CASGNSGELFF.

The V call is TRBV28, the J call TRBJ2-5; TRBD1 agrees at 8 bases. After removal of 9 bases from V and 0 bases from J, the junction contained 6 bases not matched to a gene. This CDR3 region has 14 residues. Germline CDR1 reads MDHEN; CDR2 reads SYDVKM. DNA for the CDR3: TGTGCCAGTCAGGGGGCCTGGTACCAAGAGACCCAGTACTTC. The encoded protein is CASQGAWYQETQYF. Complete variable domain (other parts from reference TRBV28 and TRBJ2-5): DVKVTQSSRYLVKRTGEKVFLECVQDMDHENMFWYRQDPGLGLRLIYFSYDVKMKEKGDIPEGYSVSREKKERFSLILESASTNQTSMYLCASQGAWYQETQYFGPGTRLLVL.

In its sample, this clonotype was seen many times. This chain's CDR3 is CASTLQGPAPYEQYF. CDR3 bases: TGTGCCAGCACGCTGCAGGGGCCAGCTCCCTACGAGCAGTACTTC. The chain uses TRBV6-1 and TRBJ2-7; tentative D call: TRBD1 (6 bases). Trimming removed 7 bases at V and 2 bases at J, with 18 bases between. The length of the CDR3 is 15 residues. Germline V gives CDR1 MNHNS, CDR2 SASEGT.

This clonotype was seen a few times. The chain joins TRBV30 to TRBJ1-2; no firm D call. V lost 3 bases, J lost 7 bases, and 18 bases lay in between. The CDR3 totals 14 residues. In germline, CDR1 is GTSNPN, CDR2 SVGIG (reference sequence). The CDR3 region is CAWSPNMGFFGYTF. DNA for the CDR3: TGTGCCTGGAGCCCTAACATGGGGTTTTTTGGCTACACCTTC.

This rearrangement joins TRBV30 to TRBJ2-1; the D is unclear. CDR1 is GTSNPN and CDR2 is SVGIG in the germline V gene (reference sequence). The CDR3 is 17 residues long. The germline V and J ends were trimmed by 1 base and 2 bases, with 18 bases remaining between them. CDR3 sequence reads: CAWSDPRHPRAYNEQFF. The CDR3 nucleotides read TGTGCCTGGAGTGACCCTCGACATCCCCGGGCCTACAATGAGCAGTTCTTC.

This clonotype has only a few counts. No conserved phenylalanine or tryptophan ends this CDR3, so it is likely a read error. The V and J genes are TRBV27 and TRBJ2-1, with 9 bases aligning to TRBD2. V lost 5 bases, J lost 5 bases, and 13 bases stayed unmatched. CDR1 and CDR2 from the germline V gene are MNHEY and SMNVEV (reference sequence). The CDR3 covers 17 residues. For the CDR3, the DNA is TGTGCCAGCAGTCTTATCCCCCGACTAGCGGCACACAATGAGCAGTTCTCC. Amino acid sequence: CASSLIPRLAAHNEQFS.

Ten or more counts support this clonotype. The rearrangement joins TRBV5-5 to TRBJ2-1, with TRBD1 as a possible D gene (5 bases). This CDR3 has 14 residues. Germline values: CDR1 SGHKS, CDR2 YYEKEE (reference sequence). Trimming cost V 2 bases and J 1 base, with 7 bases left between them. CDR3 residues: CASSLGHSYNEQFF. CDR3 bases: TGTGCCAGCAGCTTAGGACATTCCTACAATGAGCAGTTCTTC.

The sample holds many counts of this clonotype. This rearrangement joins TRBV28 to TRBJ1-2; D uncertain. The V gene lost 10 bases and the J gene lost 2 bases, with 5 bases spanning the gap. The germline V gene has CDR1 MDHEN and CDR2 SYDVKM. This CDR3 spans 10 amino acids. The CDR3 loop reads CATANYGYTF. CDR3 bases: TGTGCCACCGCCAACTATGGCTACACCTTC.